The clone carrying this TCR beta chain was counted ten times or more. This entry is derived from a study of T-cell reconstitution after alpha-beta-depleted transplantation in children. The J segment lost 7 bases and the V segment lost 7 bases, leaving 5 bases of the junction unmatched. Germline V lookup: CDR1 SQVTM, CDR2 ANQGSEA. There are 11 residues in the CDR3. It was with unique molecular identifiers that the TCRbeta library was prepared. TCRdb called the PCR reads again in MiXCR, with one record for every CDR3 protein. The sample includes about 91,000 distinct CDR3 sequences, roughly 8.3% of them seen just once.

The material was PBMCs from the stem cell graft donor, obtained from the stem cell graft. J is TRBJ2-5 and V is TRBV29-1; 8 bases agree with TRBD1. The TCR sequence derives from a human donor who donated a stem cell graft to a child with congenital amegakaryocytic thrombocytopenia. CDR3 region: CSADRAGTQYF. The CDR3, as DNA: TGCAGCGCGGACAGGGCAGGGACCCAGTACTTC.